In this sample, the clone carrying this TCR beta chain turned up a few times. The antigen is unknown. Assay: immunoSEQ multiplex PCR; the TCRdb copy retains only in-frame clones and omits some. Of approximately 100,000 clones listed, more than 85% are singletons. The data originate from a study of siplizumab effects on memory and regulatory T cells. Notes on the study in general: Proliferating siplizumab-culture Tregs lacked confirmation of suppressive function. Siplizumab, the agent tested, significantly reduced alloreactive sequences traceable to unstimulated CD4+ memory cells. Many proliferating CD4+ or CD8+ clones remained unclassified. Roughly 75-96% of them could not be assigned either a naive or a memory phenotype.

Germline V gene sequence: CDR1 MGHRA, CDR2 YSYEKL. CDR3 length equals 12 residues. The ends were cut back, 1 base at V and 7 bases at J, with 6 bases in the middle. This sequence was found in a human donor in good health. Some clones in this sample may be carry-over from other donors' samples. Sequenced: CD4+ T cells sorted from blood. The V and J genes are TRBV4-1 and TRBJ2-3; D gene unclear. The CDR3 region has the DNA TGCGCCAGCAGCCAAGTCGGTAATACGCAGTATTTT. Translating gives CASSQVGNTQYF.